A selection of T cell receptor beta chains follows, all from one sample in a study of graft-versus-host responses after intestinal transplantation. Method: immunoSEQ multiplex PCR; TCRdb's copy keeps in-frame clones and lacks some. This table holds around 96,000 clones, about nine tenths found once. Sequencing used PBMCs, obtained approximately 470 days after intestinal transplant. The source of these receptors is a human patient who received an intestinal transplant, so some T cells may come from the graft donor. The conserved cysteine and the conserved F or W are not part of the CDR3 here. Each record gives: J gene, V gene, CDR3 protein.

>TRBJ1-1|TRBV25-1
ASDPGGGRRAF
>TRBJ1-2|TRBV7-8
ASSLLGGQGDYGYT
>TRBJ2-5|TRBV7-9
ASSPPLQETQY
>TRBJ1-1|TRBV7-9
ASSLGRGAF
>TRBJ2-7|TRBV7-6
ASSARGTGSVREEQY
>TRBJ2-7|TRBV11-2
ASSLDPGYEQY
>TRBJ1-2|TRBV6-5
ASSWGANYGYT
>TRBJ1-2|TRBV29-1
SGGGKNYGYT
>TRBJ1-1|TRBV10-3
AISAGPDTEAF
>TRBJ2-6|TRBV29-1
SADSGAGANVLT
>TRBJ1-6|TRBV11-2
ASSERTAGNSPLH
>TRBJ1-2|TRBV14
ASSQGRGSYGYT
>TRBJ2-7|TRBV19
ASSQGLSSYEQY
>TRBJ2-5|TRBV9
ASSTSGGAGETQY
>TRBJ1-2|TRBV2
ASSATGGSGYT
>TRBJ2-1|TRBV6-4
ASSDEGSGGELKF
>TRBJ1-5|TRBV29-1
SVEVQVNQPQH
>TRBJ1-5|TRBV7-9
ASSQTGAGDSNQPQH
>TRBJ1-4|TRBV6-5
ASSYSTVWVIEKLF
>TRBJ2-5|TRBV13
ASSPDRGPQETQY
>TRBJ2-3|TRBV13
ASSPHPPYTDTQY
>TRBJ1-5|TRBV2
ASITDRGNQPQH
>TRBJ1-1|TRBV19
ASRLGTGFNTEAF
>TRBJ2-7|TRBV2
ASRTPSGGYEQY
>TRBJ2-4|TRBV7-9
ASSPRAGGSGNIQY
>TRBJ2-7|TRBV7-6
ASSAHRVFSYEQY
>TRBJ2-7|TRBV19
ASSPRGQGASEQY
>TRBJ1-5|TRBV27
ASSRTVSNQPQH
>TRBJ2-7|TRBV7-9
ASSPDGDYEQY
>TRBJ1-3|TRBV30
AWSLGRGLDTIY
>TRBJ1-6|TRBV5-6
ASSWGETDNSPPH
>TRBJ2-1|TRBV21-1
ASSKVISQEGNEQF
>TRBJ1-3|TRBV9
ASSADTGSGNTIY
>TRBJ2-5|TRBV10-2
ASSESGRETQY
>TRBJ2-1|TRBV12-5
ASGLGLSSYNEQF
>TRBJ1-2|TRBV6-5
ASSDRAGGNYGYT
>TRBJ1-1|TRBV4-1
ASSQAAGAMNTEAF
>TRBJ2-5|TRBV5-8
ASSSDRGGETQY
>TRBJ2-7|TRBV27
ASSSRGSYEQY
>TRBJ2-3|TRBV9
ASSVGASGGADTQY
>TRBJ2-5|TRBV5-1
ASSPRESGETQY
>TRBJ1-6|TRBV4-2
ASSQERGTANTYNSPLH
>TRBJ1-5|TRBV7-3
ASTWGPDRGLVSSPQH
>TRBJ2-2|TRBV7-3
ASSLTLGTKTGELF
>TRBJ2-7|TRBV19
ASSIGRSYEQY
>TRBJ1-2|TRBV9
ASSGELGQGSYGYT
>TRBJ1-5|TRBV2
ASSEGGQGYQPQH
>TRBJ1-1|TRBV20-1
SAAPVTEAF
>TRBJ1-2|TRBV4-1
ASSQVGGDGYT
>TRBJ2-2|TRBV25-1
ASSEVGGNTGELF
>TRBJ1-5|TRBV6-1
ASSEWSNQPQH
>TRBJ2-1|TRBV4-2
ASSQGWGNEQF
>TRBJ1-6|TRBV15
ATSRDAGDSPLH